Detailed here is one T cell receptor (beta chain). Its specificity is not known. As to time point: week 47, end of study. One vaccine dose held 300 ug of mutant IDH1 20-mer peptide and came with topical imiquimod. This record belongs to a study of a mutant IDH1 vaccine in newly diagnosed glioma. Study-wide background: Initiation of the vaccine course occurred 4-6 weeks after radiotherapy alone, or alongside temozolomide cycles. An approximately 60% male, 37.5% female split and a mean age of roughly 44 years characterized treated patients. Regarding the study as a whole: It was over 85% of patients that developed vaccine-induced immune responses.

V gave up 0 bases and J gave up 0 bases, with 15 bases separating them. CDR1 is SGHNT, CDR2 YYREEE, per germline (reference sequence). CDR3 length: 17 amino acids. Repertoires were generated with immunoSEQ multiplex PCR, while TCRdb's copy carries only in-frame clones and drops some. The table shows about 94,000 clones, with nearly 90% occurring only once. The TCR sequence derives from a woman between 50 and 59 years old with glioma. This chain joins TRBV5-4 and TRBJ2-5, with D possibly TRBD1 on 6 matching bases. The material sequenced was PBMCs, taken from a glioma patient whose treatment included an IDH1 peptide vaccine. This CDR3 is CASSLDLSGTNQETQYF. The CDR3 DNA is TGTGCCAGCAGCTTGGATCTTTCCGGGACAAACCAAGAGACCCAGTACTTC.